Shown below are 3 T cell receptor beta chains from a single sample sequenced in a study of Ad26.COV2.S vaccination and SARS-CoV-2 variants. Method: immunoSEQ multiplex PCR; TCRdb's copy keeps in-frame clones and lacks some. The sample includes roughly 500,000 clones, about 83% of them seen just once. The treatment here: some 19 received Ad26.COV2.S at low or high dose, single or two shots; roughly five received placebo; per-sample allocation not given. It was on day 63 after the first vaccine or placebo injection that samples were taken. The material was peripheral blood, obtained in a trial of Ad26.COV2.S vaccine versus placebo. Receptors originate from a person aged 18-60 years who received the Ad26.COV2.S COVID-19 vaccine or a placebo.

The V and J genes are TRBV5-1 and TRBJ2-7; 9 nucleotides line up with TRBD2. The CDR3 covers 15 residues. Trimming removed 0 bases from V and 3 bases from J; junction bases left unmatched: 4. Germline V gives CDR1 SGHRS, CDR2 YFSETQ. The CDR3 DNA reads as TGCGCCAGCAGCTTGGCCACACTAGCGGGCTACGAGCAGTACTTC. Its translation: CASSLATLAGYEQYF.

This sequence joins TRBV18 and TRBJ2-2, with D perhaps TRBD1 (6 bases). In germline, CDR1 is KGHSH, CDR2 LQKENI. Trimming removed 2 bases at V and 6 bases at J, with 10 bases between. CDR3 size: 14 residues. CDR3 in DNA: TGTGCCAGCTCACCAAAAACAGGGTCCGGGGAGCTGTTTTTT. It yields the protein CASSPKTGSGELFF.

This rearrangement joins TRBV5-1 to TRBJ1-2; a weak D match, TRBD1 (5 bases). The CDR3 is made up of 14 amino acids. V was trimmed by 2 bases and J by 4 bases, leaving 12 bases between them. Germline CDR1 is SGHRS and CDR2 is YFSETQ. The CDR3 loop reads CASSFAGGGYGYTF. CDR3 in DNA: TGCGCCAGCAGCTTCGCCGGGGGTGGCTATGGCTACACCTTC.